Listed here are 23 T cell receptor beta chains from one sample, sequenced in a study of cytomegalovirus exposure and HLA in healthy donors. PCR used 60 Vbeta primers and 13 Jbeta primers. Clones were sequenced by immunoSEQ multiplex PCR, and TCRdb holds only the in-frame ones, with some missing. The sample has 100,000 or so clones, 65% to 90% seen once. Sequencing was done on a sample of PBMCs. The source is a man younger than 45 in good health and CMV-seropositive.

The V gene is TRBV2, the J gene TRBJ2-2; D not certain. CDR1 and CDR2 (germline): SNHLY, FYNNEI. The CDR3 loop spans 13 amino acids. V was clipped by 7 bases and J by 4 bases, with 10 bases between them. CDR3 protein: CASIGEATGELFF. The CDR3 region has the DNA TGTGCCAGCATCGGTGAGGCCACCGGGGAGCTGTTTTTT.

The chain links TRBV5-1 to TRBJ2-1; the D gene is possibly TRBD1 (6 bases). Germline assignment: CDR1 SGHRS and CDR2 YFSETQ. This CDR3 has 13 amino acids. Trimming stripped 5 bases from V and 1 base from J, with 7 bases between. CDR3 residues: CASRRGSYNEQFF. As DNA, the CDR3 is TGCGCCAGCAGGAGGGGGTCCTACAATGAGCAGTTCTTC.

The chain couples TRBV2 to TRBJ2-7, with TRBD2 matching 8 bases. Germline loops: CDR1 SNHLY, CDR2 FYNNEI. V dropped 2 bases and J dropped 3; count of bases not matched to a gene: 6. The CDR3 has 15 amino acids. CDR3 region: CASSERVAGIYEQYF. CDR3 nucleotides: TGTGCCAGCAGTGAAAGGGTAGCGGGAATCTACGAGCAGTACTTC. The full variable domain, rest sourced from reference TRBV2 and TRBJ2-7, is EPEVTQTPSHQVTQMGQEVILRCVPISNHLYFYWYRQILGQKVEFLVSFYNNEISEKSEIFDDQFSVERPDGSNFTLKIRSTKLEDSAMYFCASSERVAGIYEQYFGPGTRLTVT.

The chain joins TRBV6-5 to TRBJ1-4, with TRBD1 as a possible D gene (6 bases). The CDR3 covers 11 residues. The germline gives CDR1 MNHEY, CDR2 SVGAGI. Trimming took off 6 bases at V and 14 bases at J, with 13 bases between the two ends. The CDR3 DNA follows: TGTGCCAGCAGGCAGGGGATCAGCCTGTTTTTT. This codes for CASRQGISLFF.

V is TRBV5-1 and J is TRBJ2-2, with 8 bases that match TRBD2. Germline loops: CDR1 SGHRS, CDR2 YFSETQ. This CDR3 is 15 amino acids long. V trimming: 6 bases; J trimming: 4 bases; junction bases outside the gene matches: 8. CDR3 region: CASTRTAGVTGELFF. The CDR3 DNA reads TGCGCCAGCACCCGGACAGCGGGGGTCACCGGGGAGCTGTTTTTT. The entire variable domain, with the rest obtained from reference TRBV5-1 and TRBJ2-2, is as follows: KAGVTQTPRYLIKTRGQQVTLSCSPISGHRSVSWYQQTPGQGLQFLFEYFSETQRNKGNFPGRFSGRQFSNSRSEMNVSTLELGDSALYLCASTRTAGVTGELFFGEGSRLTVL.

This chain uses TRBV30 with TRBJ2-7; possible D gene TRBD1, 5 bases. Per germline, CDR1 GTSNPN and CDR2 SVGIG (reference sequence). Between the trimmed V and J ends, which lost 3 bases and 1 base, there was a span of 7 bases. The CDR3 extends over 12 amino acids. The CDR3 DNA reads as TGTGCCTGGAGAGACAGTTCCTACGAGCAGTACTTC. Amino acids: CAWRDSSYEQYF.

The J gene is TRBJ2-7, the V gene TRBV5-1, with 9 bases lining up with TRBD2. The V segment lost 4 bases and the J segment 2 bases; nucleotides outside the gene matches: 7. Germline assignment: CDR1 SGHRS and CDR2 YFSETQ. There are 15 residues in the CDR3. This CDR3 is CASSLGLAKTYEQYF. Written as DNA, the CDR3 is TGCGCCAGCAGCCTCGGACTAGCGAAAACCTACGAGCAGTACTTC. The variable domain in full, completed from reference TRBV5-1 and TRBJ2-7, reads KAGVTQTPRYLIKTRGQQVTLSCSPISGHRSVSWYQQTPGQGLQFLFEYFSETQRNKGNFPGRFSGRQFSNSRSEMNVSTLELGDSALYLCASSLGLAKTYEQYFGPGTRLTVT.

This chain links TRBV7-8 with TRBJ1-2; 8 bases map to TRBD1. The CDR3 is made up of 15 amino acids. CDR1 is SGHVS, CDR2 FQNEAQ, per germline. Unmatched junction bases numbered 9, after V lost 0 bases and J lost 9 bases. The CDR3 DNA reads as TGTGCCAGCAGCTTAGCGGTCGGACAGGGCGGGCGCTACACCTTC. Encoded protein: CASSLAVGQGGRYTF.

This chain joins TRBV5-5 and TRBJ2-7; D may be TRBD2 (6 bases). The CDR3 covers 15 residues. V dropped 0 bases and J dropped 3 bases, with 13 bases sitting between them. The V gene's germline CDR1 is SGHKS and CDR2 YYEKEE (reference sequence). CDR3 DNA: TGTGCCAGCAGCTTGGGGGGGGACGGGAACTACGAGCAGTACTTC. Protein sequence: CASSLGGDGNYEQYF.

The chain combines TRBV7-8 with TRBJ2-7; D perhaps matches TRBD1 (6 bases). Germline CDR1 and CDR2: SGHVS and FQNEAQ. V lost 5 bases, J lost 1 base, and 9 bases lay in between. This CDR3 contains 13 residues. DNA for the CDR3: TGTGCCAGCAGCCGGGACACTTCCTACGAGCAGTACTTC. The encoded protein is CASSRDTSYEQYF.

The CDR3 DNA sequence: TGTGCCAGTAGGGGGCGTTCCTACAATGAGCAGTTCTTC. Amino acids: CASRGRSYNEQFF. The rearrangement links TRBV19 to TRBJ2-1, with D tentatively TRBD1 (5 bases). The CDR3 totals 13 residues. V was clipped by 6 bases and J by 1 base, with 7 bases between them. Germline CDR1 LNHDA, CDR2 SQIVND (reference sequence). Looking up the rest from reference TRBV19 and TRBJ2-1 gives the full variable domain: DGGITQSPKYLFRKEGQNVTLSCEQNLNHDAMYWYRQDPGQGLRLIYYSQIVNDFQKGDIAEGYSVSREKKESFPLTVTSAQKNPTAFYLCASRGRSYNEQFFGPGTRLTVL.

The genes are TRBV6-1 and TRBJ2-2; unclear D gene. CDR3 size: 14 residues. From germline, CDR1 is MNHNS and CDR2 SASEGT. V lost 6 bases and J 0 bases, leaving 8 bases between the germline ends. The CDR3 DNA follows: TGTGCCAGCAGCGTTGCTACGAACACCGGGGAGCTGTTTTTT. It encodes CASSVATNTGELFF.

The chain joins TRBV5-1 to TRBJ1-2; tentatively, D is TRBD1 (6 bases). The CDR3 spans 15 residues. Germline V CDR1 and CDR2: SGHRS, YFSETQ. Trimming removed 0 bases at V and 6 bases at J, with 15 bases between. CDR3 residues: CASSLDRGASHGYTF. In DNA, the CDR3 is TGCGCCAGCAGCTTGGATCGGGGGGCGAGCCATGGCTACACCTTC.

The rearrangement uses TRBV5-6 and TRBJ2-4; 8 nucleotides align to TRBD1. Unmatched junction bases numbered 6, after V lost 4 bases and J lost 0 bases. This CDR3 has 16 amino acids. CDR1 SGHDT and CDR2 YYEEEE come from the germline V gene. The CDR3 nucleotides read TGTGCCAGCAGCGACAGGGGTCTGATAGCCAAAAACATTCAGTACTTC. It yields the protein CASSDRGLIAKNIQYF.

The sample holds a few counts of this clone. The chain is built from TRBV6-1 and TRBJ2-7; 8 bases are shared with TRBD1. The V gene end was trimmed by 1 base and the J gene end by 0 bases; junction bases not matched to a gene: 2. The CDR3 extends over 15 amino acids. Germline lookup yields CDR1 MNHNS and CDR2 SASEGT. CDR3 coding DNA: TGTGCCAGCAGTGAAGGGACAGGGAGCTCCTACGAGCAGTACTTC. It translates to CASSEGTGSSYEQYF.

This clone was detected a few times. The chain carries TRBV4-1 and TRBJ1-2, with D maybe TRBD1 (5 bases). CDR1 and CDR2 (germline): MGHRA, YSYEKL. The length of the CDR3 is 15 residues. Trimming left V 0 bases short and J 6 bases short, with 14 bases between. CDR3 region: CASSQDIGRVDGYTF. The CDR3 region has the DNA TGCGCCAGCAGCCAAGATATCGGCAGGGTGGATGGCTACACCTTC.

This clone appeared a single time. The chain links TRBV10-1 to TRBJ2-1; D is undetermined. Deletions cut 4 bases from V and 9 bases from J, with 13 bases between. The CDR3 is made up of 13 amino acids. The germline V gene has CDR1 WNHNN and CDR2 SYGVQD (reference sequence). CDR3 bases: TGCGCCAGCAGTGGAAGATTGACAAGTGAGCAGTTCTTC. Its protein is CASSGRLTSEQFF.

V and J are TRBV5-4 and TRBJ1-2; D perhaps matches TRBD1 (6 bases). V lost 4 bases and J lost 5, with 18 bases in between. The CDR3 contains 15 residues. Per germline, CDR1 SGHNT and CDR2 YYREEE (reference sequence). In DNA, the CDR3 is TGTGCCAGCAGCCCTATCGGGACAAGGGATTATGGCTACACCTTC. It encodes CASSPIGTRDYGYTF.

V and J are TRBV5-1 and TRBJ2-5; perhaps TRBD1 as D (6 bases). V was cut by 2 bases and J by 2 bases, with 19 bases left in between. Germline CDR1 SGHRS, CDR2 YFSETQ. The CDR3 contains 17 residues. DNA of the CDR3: TGCGCCAGCAGCTTAGGGGGACGTGGGACCCCTCAAGAGACCCAGTACTTC. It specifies CASSLGGRGTPQETQYF.

The CDR3 DNA reads TGTGCCAGCAGCCCACCAGGGGTAAGCGTTCCAACAGATACGCAGTATTTT. It translates to CASSPPGVSVPTDTQYF. The chain combines TRBV7-9 with TRBJ2-3, with D maybe TRBD1 (6 bases). Germline CDR1 and CDR2: SEHNR and FQNEAQ (reference sequence). This CDR3 has 17 residues. Trimming shortened V by 5 bases and J by 3 bases, and 21 bases separated the two germline ends.

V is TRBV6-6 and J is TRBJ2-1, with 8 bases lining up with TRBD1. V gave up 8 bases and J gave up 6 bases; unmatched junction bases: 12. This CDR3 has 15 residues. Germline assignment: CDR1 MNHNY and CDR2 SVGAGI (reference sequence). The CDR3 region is CASGGGQARPNEQFF. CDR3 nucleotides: TGTGCCAGCGGTGGGGGACAGGCTAGACCCAATGAGCAGTTCTTC.

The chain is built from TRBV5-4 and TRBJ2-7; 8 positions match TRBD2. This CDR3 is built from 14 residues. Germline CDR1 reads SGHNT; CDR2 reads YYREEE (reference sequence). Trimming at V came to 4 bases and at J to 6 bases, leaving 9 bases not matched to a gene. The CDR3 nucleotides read TGTGCCAGCAGCCCCGGGACTAGGGGAGGCGAGCAGTACTTC. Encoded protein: CASSPGTRGGEQYF.

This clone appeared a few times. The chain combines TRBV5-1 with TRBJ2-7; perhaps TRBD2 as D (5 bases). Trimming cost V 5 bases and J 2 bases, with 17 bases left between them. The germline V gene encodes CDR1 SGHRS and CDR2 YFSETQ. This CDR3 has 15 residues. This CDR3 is CASSLQGGPTYEQYF. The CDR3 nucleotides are TGCGCCAGCAGTCTGCAAGGCGGGCCGACCTACGAGCAGTACTTC.